The 15 T cell receptor beta chains below were found in one sample sequenced in a study of blood T cell repertoires in COVID-19. The protocol was immunoSEQ multiplex PCR, while the TCRdb copy is restricted to in-frame clones and leaves out a portion. The sample includes 250,000 to 300,000 clones, roughly 89% seen only once; the top ten take less than 2%. What was sequenced was PBMCs or T cells enriched from blood (not recorded which). These TCRs come from an older woman who had recovered from COVID-19.

V and J are TRBV5-1 and TRBJ1-2; 8 bases map to TRBD1. V shed 4 bases, J shed 4 bases, and the junction held 6 bases outside the gene matches. This CDR3 contains 14 residues. The germline V gene has CDR1 SGHRS and CDR2 YFSETQ. CDR3 sequence: CASSLDRALYGYTF. CDR3 bases: TGCGCCAGCAGCCTGGACAGGGCCCTCTATGGCTACACCTTC.

As for this clone: Other DNA variants within this sample encode the same CDR3. V and J are TRBV27 and TRBJ1-5; possible D gene TRBD1, 6 bases. The CDR3 consists of 15 residues. Per the germline V gene, CDR1 is MNHEY and CDR2 is SMNVEV (reference sequence). Trimming shortened V by 2 bases and J by 2 bases, and 10 bases separated the two germline ends. As DNA, the CDR3 is TGTGCCAGCAGTTTAGGGGGCAGTGGCAATCAGCCCCAGCATTTT. This sequence encodes CASSLGGSGNQPQHF.

This sequence joins TRBV11-1 and TRBJ2-1; D is unclear. The CDR3 spans 15 residues. The germline V gene encodes CDR1 SGHAT and CDR2 FQDESV (reference sequence). V lost 5 bases to trimming and J lost 12 bases, with 23 bases between them. This CDR3 reads CASSRDRIHKPGQFF. In DNA form, the CDR3 reads TGTGCCAGCAGCCGCGACCGGATTCACAAACCGGGGCAGTTCTTC.

This sequence joins TRBV12-3 or TRBV12-4 and TRBJ2-7; D not certain. The CDR3 is 13 residues long. V was shortened by 3 bases and J by 2 bases, with 8 bases between the two germline ends. CDR3 in DNA: TGTGCCAGCAGTTTGCTATCGCCCTACGAGCAGTACTTC. Its translation is CASSLLSPYEQYF.

This clone turned up a few times. The chain links TRBV14 to TRBJ2-1, with 10 nucleotides matching TRBD2. The CDR3 contains 16 residues. V was clipped by 4 bases and J by 5 bases; unmatched bases: 8. The germline V gene encodes CDR1 SGHDN and CDR2 FVKESK. DNA of the CDR3: TGTGCCAGCAGCCGAGAAGCGGGAGGGCGGCACAATGAGCAGTTCTTC. It yields the protein CASSREAGGRHNEQFF.

The chain has TRBV18 and TRBJ2-6; 13 nucleotides agree with TRBD2. The trim removed 5 bases at V and 0 bases at J, leaving 7 bases unmatched. This CDR3 comprises 19 residues. Per germline, CDR1 KGHSH and CDR2 LQKENI. Here the CDR3 DNA reads TGTGCCAGCTCAGCGCAACTAGCGGGAGGGAGCTCTGGGGCCAACGTCCTGACTTTC. It encodes CASSAQLAGGSSGANVLTF.

V and J are TRBV12-3 or TRBV12-4 and TRBJ2-1, with D maybe TRBD2 (5 bases). Deletions cut 3 bases from V and 5 bases from J, with 8 bases between. The length of the CDR3 is 13 residues. CDR3 bases: TGTGCCAGCAGTTTGAGGAGGAACAATGAGCAGTTCTTC. Its translation is CASSLRRNNEQFF.

The chain uses TRBV4-1 and TRBJ2-7; 9 bases line up with TRBD1. From germline, CDR1 is MGHRA and CDR2 YSYEKL. V gave up 1 base and J gave up 4 bases; unmatched junction bases: 11. This CDR3 contains 17 residues. This CDR3 reads CASSQGTGVTMRYEQYF. For the CDR3, the DNA is TGCGCCAGCAGCCAAGGGACAGGGGTTACCATGAGGTACGAGCAGTACTTC.

The sample holds one count of this clone. The rearrangement joins TRBV7-6 to TRBJ2-3; 9 bases line up with TRBD2. Germline V gene sequence: CDR1 SGHVS, CDR2 FNYEAQ. The CDR3 runs to 15 residues. V shed 1 base, J shed 2 bases, and the junction held 1 base outside the gene matches. The CDR3 DNA reads TGTGCCAGCAGCTTAGAGCGGGGGGTCACAGATACGCAGTATTTT. This sequence encodes CASSLERGVTDTQYF.

The rearrangement links TRBV6-5 to TRBJ1-4, with D possibly being TRBD1 (6 bases). Trimming shortened V by 7 bases and J by 7 bases, and 16 bases separated the two germline ends. The CDR3 sequence is 14 residues long. In germline, CDR1 is MNHEY, CDR2 SVGAGI. CDR3 region: CASTKAGGPEKLFF. In DNA form, the CDR3 reads TGTGCCAGCACCAAAGCGGGGGGCCCTGAAAAACTGTTTTTT.

This clone was detected only once. This rearrangement joins TRBV6-4 to TRBJ2-7; 10 positions agree with TRBD1. V dropped 7 bases and J dropped 2; count of bases not matched to a gene: 5. This CDR3 contains 14 residues. CDR1 MRHNA and CDR2 SNTAGT come from the germline V gene. For the CDR3, the DNA is TGTGCCAGCAAACGGGACAGGGGTCCCTACGAGCAGTACTTC. Protein product: CASKRDRGPYEQYF.

CDR3 region: CASSTGGGPQETQYF. The DNA for the CDR3 is TGTGCCAGTAGTACCGGCGGGGGCCCACAAGAGACCCAGTACTTC. The rearrangement uses TRBV19 and TRBJ2-5, with D possibly TRBD2 on 7 matching bases. From germline, CDR1 is LNHDA and CDR2 SQIVND (reference sequence). The length of the CDR3 is 15 residues. Trimming shortened V by 4 bases and J by 2 bases, and 14 bases separated the two germline ends.

The chain combines TRBV19 with TRBJ1-4; 7 nucleotides match TRBD1. Germline CDR1 is LNHDA and CDR2 is SQIVND (reference sequence). The CDR3 totals 14 residues. Germline trimming cut 4 bases from V and 5 bases from J; bases unmatched to any gene: 4. This chain's CDR3 is CASSRDSGNEKLFF. The CDR3 DNA follows: TGTGCCAGTAGTAGGGACAGTGGGAATGAAAAACTGTTTTTT.

The chain joins TRBV7-3 to TRBJ2-5, with 11 bases matching TRBD2. Germline lookup yields CDR1 SGHTA and CDR2 FQGTGA. The CDR3 extends over 15 amino acids. V was pared by 6 bases and J by 1 base, with 4 bases of the junction left unmatched. The CDR3 loop is CASRPGLAAQETQYF. In DNA form, the CDR3 reads TGTGCCAGCAGGCCGGGACTAGCGGCCCAAGAGACCCAGTACTTC.

The chain links TRBV6-1 to TRBJ2-7, with D possibly matching TRBD2 (5 bases). V was trimmed by 1 base and J by 4 bases, leaving 14 bases between them. This CDR3 spans 15 amino acids. Germline V gene lookup returns CDR1 MNHNS and CDR2 SASEGT. CDR3 bases: TGTGCCAGCAGTGAAGTGGCGGGTCACCGGTACGAGCAGTACTTC. This codes for CASSEVAGHRYEQYF.